A single sample gave rise to the 24 T cell receptor beta chains below, sequenced in a study of OX40 agonist ivuxolimab in advanced cancers. The assay was immunoSEQ multiplex PCR, and TCRdb's table has in-frame clones only and misses some. The top ten clones hold more than 10% of a sample with 60,000 to 65,000 clones, roughly 87% of them seen once. Sequenced here: CD4+ or CD8+ T cells sorted from blood, sampled in a trial of the OX40 agonist ivuxolimab. Source of these receptors: an adult with an advanced solid tumor such as melanoma, head and neck, liver or kidney cancer.

The V and J genes are TRBV27 and TRBJ1-5; D possibly corresponds to TRBD1 (6 bases). The CDR3 runs 13 residues. V lost 3 bases to trimming and J lost 9 bases, with 12 bases between them. Per the germline V gene, CDR1 is MNHEY and CDR2 is SMNVEV (reference sequence). The CDR3 here is CASSLQGKWPQHF. Here the CDR3 DNA reads TGTGCCAGCAGTTTGCAGGGGAAATGGCCCCAGCATTTT.

In nucleotides, the CDR3 is TGTGCCAGCAGCCTGGCGAGGGTAAACACTGAAGCTTTCTTT. Its translation: CASSLARVNTEAFF. The chain carries TRBV27 and TRBJ1-1; the D is unclear. Germline CDR1 is MNHEY and CDR2 is SMNVEV (reference sequence). V was cut by 6 bases and J by 2 bases, with 13 bases left in between. The CDR3 has 14 residues.

The chain couples TRBV5-1 to TRBJ2-1; the match to TRBD1 covers 8 bases. This CDR3 spans 15 amino acids. Trimming cost V 4 bases and J 2 bases; bases outside gene matches: 5. Germline CDR1 and CDR2: SGHRS and YFSETQ. DNA for the CDR3: TGCGCCAGCAGCATAGGACAGGGCGCCTACAATGAGCAGTTCTTC. It encodes CASSIGQGAYNEQFF. The variable domain in full, completed from reference TRBV5-1 and TRBJ2-1, reads KAGVTQTPRYLIKTRGQQVTLSCSPISGHRSVSWYQQTPGQGLQFLFEYFSETQRNKGNFPGRFSGRQFSNSRSEMNVSTLELGDSALYLCASSIGQGAYNEQFFGPGTRLTVL.

The chain is built from TRBV6-1 and TRBJ2-1; perhaps TRBD2 as D (5 bases). V lost 4 bases and J 4 bases, leaving 17 bases between the germline ends. This CDR3 contains 16 residues. CDR1 and CDR2 from the germline V gene are MNHNS and SASEGT. Here the CDR3 reads CASSGLTSWLYNEQFF. The CDR3 bases are TGTGCCAGCAGTGGCCTAACTAGTTGGCTTTACAATGAGCAGTTCTTC.

The chain links TRBV6-4 to TRBJ2-1, with 11 nucleotides matching TRBD2. From germline, CDR1 is MRHNA and CDR2 SNTAGT. The CDR3 spans 19 residues. V lost 2 bases to trimming and J lost 1 base; unmatched junction nucleotides: 10. CDR3 in amino acids: CASSDQSLAGGASYNEQFF. Here the CDR3 DNA reads TGTGCCAGCAGTGACCAAAGCCTAGCGGGGGGAGCGTCCTACAATGAGCAGTTCTTC.

The gene calls are TRBV19 and TRBJ1-6; TRBD1 matches at 8 bases. In germline, CDR1 is LNHDA, CDR2 SQIVND (reference sequence). Trimming took 3 bases from V and 5 from J; bases not matched to a gene: 3. The CDR3 spans 15 residues. The DNA for the CDR3 is TGTGCCAGTAGTATGGGGACAGGAGATAATTCACCCCTCCACTTT. Its protein product is CASSMGTGDNSPLHF.

A remark on this clone: This sample includes further DNA sequences coding for the same CDR3. This rearrangement joins TRBV19 to TRBJ2-2; no definite D call. V lost 1 base, J lost 4 bases, and 4 bases lay in between. The CDR3 consists of 13 residues. CDR1 and CDR2 from the germline V gene are LNHDA and SQIVND (reference sequence). DNA of the CDR3: TGTGCCAGTAGTATAGTTGGCACCGGGGAGCTGTTTTTT. Protein product: CASSIVGTGELFF.

The V call is TRBV5-1, the J call TRBJ2-3; no firm D call. V dropped 0 bases and J dropped 6 bases, with 14 bases sitting between them. This CDR3 has 15 amino acids. Per germline, CDR1 SGHRS and CDR2 YFSETQ. Here the CDR3 DNA reads TGCGCCAGCAGCTTGGAAGGTAACCAGATGGATACGCAGTATTTT. Translated, it gives CASSLEGNQMDTQYF. Complete variable domain (other parts from reference TRBV5-1 and TRBJ2-3): KAGVTQTPRYLIKTRGQQVTLSCSPISGHRSVSWYQQTPGQGLQFLFEYFSETQRNKGNFPGRFSGRQFSNSRSEMNVSTLELGDSALYLCASSLEGNQMDTQYFGPGTRLTVL.

The chain has TRBV5-1 and TRBJ1-4; no definite D call. V was pared by 0 bases and J by 0 bases, with 6 bases between. The germline gives CDR1 SGHRS, CDR2 YFSETQ. The CDR3 spans 15 residues. This CDR3 reads CASSLGWTTNEKLFF. The CDR3 bases are TGCGCCAGCAGCTTGGGATGGACAACTAATGAAAAACTGTTTTTT.

The rearrangement links TRBV9 to TRBJ2-1; TRBD2 aligns across 12 bases. CDR3 length equals 16 residues. CDR1 is SGDLS, CDR2 YYNGEE, per germline. V lost 4 bases to trimming and J lost 6 bases; unmatched junction nucleotides: 8. The CDR3 loop is CASSPLAGGAGNEQFF. The CDR3 nucleotides read TGTGCCAGCAGCCCGCTAGCGGGAGGGGCTGGCAATGAGCAGTTCTTC.

This clone was seen once. The rearrangement links TRBV5-4 to TRBJ2-7; D gene uncertain. Germline V gene lookup returns CDR1 SGHNT and CDR2 YYREEE (reference sequence). This CDR3 has 15 amino acids. With 0 bases removed from V and 4 bases from J, the gap between germline ends came to 14 bases. As DNA, the CDR3 is TGTGCCAGCAGCTTGGGGCGCGCCATACCATACGAGCAGTACTTC. Translation: CASSLGRAIPYEQYF.

The rearrangement links TRBV27 to TRBJ2-5, with D tentatively TRBD2 (6 bases). Trimming stripped 3 bases from V and 0 bases from J, with 11 bases between. The CDR3 spans 15 residues. Per the germline V gene, CDR1 is MNHEY and CDR2 is SMNVEV (reference sequence). CDR3 bases: TGTGCCAGCAGTTTTTGGGCGGGATACCAAGAGACCCAGTACTTC. This translates into CASSFWAGYQETQYF.

The rearrangement links TRBV19 to TRBJ2-1, with D perhaps TRBD1 or TRBD2 (6 bases each). V dropped 7 bases and J dropped 9 bases, with 13 bases sitting between them. The CDR3 has 12 amino acids. CDR1 and CDR2 (germline): LNHDA, SQIVND (reference sequence). In DNA form, the CDR3 reads TGTGCCAGTACAACCGGGGGCGGTGAGCAGTTCTTC. It translates to CASTTGGGEQFF.

This rearrangement joins TRBV6-6 to TRBJ1-2, with TRBD1 matching 7 bases. Looked up from germline, CDR1 is MNHNY and CDR2 is SVGAGI (reference sequence). Germline trimming cut 0 bases from V and 6 bases from J; bases unmatched to any gene: 1. This CDR3 has 13 amino acids. The CDR3: CASSYSDRNGYTF. The CDR3 DNA sequence: TGTGCCAGCAGTTACTCGGACAGGAATGGCTACACCTTC.

The J gene is TRBJ2-1, the V gene TRBV7-3; unclear D gene. The CDR3 extends over 13 amino acids. Germline CDR1 is SGHTA and CDR2 is FQGTGA. The V gene lost 4 bases and the J gene lost 6 bases, with 10 bases spanning the gap. DNA of the CDR3: TGTGCCAGCAGCTCTCCCGCGACCAATGAGCAGTTCTTC. It specifies CASSSPATNEQFF.

This clone is a singleton in its sample. The rearrangement joins TRBV2 to TRBJ2-1; D may correspond to TRBD1 or TRBD2 (8 bases each). The length of the CDR3 is 17 residues. V was clipped by 6 bases and J by 3 bases, with 21 bases between them. CDR1 is SNHLY, CDR2 FYNNEI, per germline. As DNA, the CDR3 is TGTGCCAGCAGGCAACCGGGGGGGACAGGAGACTACAATGAGCAGTTCTTC. Amino acid sequence: CASRQPGGTGDYNEQFF.

The V call is TRBV6-6, the J call TRBJ1-2, with unresolved D. CDR1 is MNHNY and CDR2 is SVGAGI in the germline V gene (reference sequence). This CDR3 contains 16 residues. V gave up 2 bases and J gave up 7 bases, with 20 bases separating them. CDR3 sequence (DNA): TGTGCCAGCAGTTACAACGGCCGGACCGACGGGATTGGCTACACCTTC. Translation: CASSYNGRTDGIGYTF.

The rearrangement joins TRBV6-6 to TRBJ2-1; TRBD1 matches 9 bases. Germline CDR1 is MNHNY and CDR2 is SVGAGI (reference sequence). The V gene end was trimmed by 8 bases and the J gene end by 4 bases; junction bases not matched to a gene: 6. The CDR3 has 14 residues. This CDR3 reads CASHGTGIYNEQFF. As DNA, the CDR3 is TGTGCCAGCCACGGGACAGGGATTTACAATGAGCAGTTCTTC.

This rearrangement joins TRBV7-8 to TRBJ1-1; 8 nucleotides line up with TRBD1. The CDR3 runs 14 residues. In germline, CDR1 is SGHVS, CDR2 FQNEAQ. V trimming: 3 bases; J trimming: 7 bases; junction bases outside the gene matches: 7. CDR3: CASSFDRGVSEAFF. CDR3 DNA sequence: TGTGCCAGCAGCTTCGACAGGGGAGTGAGTGAAGCTTTCTTT.

In DNA, the CDR3 is TGTGCCTCAGCTGGGACGGGTCTCCCGAACACTGAAGCTTTCTTT. The encoded protein is CASAGTGLPNTEAFF. The chain recombines TRBV2 with TRBJ1-1; perhaps TRBD1 as D (5 bases). Germline V gene data show CDR1 as SNHLY and CDR2 as FYNNEI. V lost 11 bases and J 1 base, leaving 20 bases between the germline ends. The CDR3 runs to 15 residues.

V and J are TRBV16 and TRBJ2-1; a possible D gene is TRBD2 (5 bases). The CDR3 runs to 16 residues. Germline CDR1 KGHSY, CDR2 FQNENV. V was shortened by 3 bases and J by 1 base, with 13 bases between the two germline ends. The CDR3 reads CASSQPRVWSYNEQFF. The CDR3 DNA sequence: TGTGCCAGCAGCCAGCCGCGGGTGTGGTCCTACAATGAGCAGTTCTTC.

This clone is a singleton in its sample. The chain combines TRBV7-8 with TRBJ2-2; a weak D match, TRBD1 (5 bases). The V and J ends lost 2 bases and 0 bases respectively, with 16 bases between them. Germline CDR1 is SGHVS and CDR2 is FQNEAQ. The CDR3 is made up of 18 amino acids. CDR3 loop: CASSLSPRQIANTGELFF. For the CDR3, the DNA is TGTGCCAGCAGCTTATCCCCCCGACAGATTGCGAACACCGGGGAGCTGTTTTTT.

The J gene is TRBJ2-7, the V gene TRBV29-1; perhaps TRBD2 as D (5 bases). CDR3 size: 11 residues. Germline lookup yields CDR1 SQVTM and CDR2 ANQGSEA. The ends were cut back, 5 bases at V and 2 bases at J, with 7 bases in the middle. The CDR3 nucleotides are TGCAGCGTTCCCGGGGCCTACGAGCAGTACTTC. This translates into CSVPGAYEQYF.

The chain links TRBV7-9 to TRBJ1-3; 7 bases are shared with TRBD1. The V gene end was trimmed by 2 bases and the J gene end by 2 bases; junction bases not matched to a gene: 15. Germline CDR1 is SEHNR and CDR2 is FQNEAQ (reference sequence). The CDR3 is 19 residues long. The DNA of the CDR3 is TGTGCCAGCAGCTTACCCCGTAGACAGGGAAGGGAAGCTGGAAACACCATATATTTT. This sequence encodes CASSLPRRQGREAGNTIYF.